The source of this TCR beta chain is a study of blood T cell repertoires in COVID-19. Deletions cut 0 bases from V and 2 bases from J, with 8 bases between. The V gene's germline CDR1 is SGDLS and CDR2 YYNGEE. This CDR3 comprises 15 residues. How the authors handled the data: Amplification with reference gene primers provided the estimates of nucleated cell counts. Clones were read by immunoSEQ multiplex PCR, and TCRdb kept only the in-frame ones, dropping some. From that table come the V and J calls and clone size; the DNA was used to work out D and trimming. Of a few hundred thousand clones listed, roughly 89% are singletons. Across 20 to 25 US areas, participants ranged in age from about 18 to 100 years. Membership in each cohort depended on participant-reported clinical history.

The genes are TRBV9 and TRBJ2-2; D unclear. The TCR originated in a woman between 18 and 29 years old who had recovered from COVID-19. The material sequenced was PBMCs or T cells enriched from blood (not recorded which). CDR3 sequence: CASSVGGVNTGELFF. The DNA for the CDR3 is TGTGCCAGCAGCGTAGGAGGAGTAAACACCGGGGAGCTGTTTTTT.